Below are 22 T cell receptor beta chains sequenced from a single sample in a study of shared clonotypes between healthy human individuals. Profiling relied on immunoSEQ multiplex PCR, and the TCRdb table lists in-frame clones only, not all of them. The profile shows about 520,000 clones, more than 95% of them singletons. The specimen sequenced was naive CD4+ T cells sorted from blood. The subset was: CD45RA+ positively selected. The source of these receptors is a woman in her 30s in good health.

V and J are TRBV13 and TRBJ2-7, with 7 bases that match TRBD2. The germline V gene encodes CDR1 PRHDT and CDR2 FYEKMQ (reference sequence). The CDR3 spans 13 residues. Germline trimming cut 6 bases from V and 3 bases from J; bases unmatched to any gene: 5. The DNA for the CDR3 is TGTGCCAGCAGAGGGACTAACGGCTACGAGCAGTACTTC. Translation gives CASRGTNGYEQYF.

This sequence joins TRBV27 and TRBJ1-1; D ambiguous. The CDR3 runs 14 residues. Germline CDR1 is MNHEY and CDR2 is SMNVEV (reference sequence). V was shortened by 5 bases and J by 4 bases, with 14 bases between the two germline ends. The CDR3 sequence: CASSPTWGVTEAFF. CDR3 nucleotides: TGTGCCAGCAGTCCTACTTGGGGAGTCACTGAAGCTTTCTTT.

The gene calls are TRBV29-1 and TRBJ1-1; D may be TRBD1 (5 bases). The germline gives CDR1 SQVTM, CDR2 ANQGSEA. This CDR3 spans 12 amino acids. CDR3 sequence: CSYRPRVTEAFF. CDR3 sequence (DNA): TGCAGTTATCGCCCCAGGGTCACTGAAGCTTTCTTT.

The chain couples TRBV2 to TRBJ2-3, with D perhaps TRBD1 (6 bases). This CDR3 has 15 residues. V was clipped by 5 bases and J by 5 bases, with 17 bases between them. Germline V lookup: CDR1 SNHLY, CDR2 FYNNEI. The CDR3 is CASSRDQGSIDTQYF. For the CDR3, the DNA is TGTGCCAGCAGTAGGGACCAGGGGTCCATAGATACGCAGTATTTT.

The chain couples TRBV20-1 to TRBJ2-3; D is uncertain. Germline-derived CDR1 and CDR2 are DFQATT and SNEGSKA (reference sequence). This CDR3 is built from 11 residues. Trimming cost V 5 bases and J 6 bases, with 9 bases left between them. The CDR3 sequence: CSARLEDTQYF. CDR3 DNA: TGCAGTGCTCGACTGGAGGATACGCAGTATTTT.

The gene calls are TRBV30 and TRBJ2-5, with a tentative D call TRBD2 (5 bases). This CDR3 region has 12 residues. The germline V gene has CDR1 GTSNPN and CDR2 SVGIG (reference sequence). Trimming left V 0 bases short and J 6 bases short, with 8 bases between. The CDR3 reads CAWSVLGKTQYF. In nucleotides, the CDR3 is TGTGCCTGGAGTGTACTAGGGAAGACCCAGTACTTC. The complete variable domain, with remaining parts taken from reference TRBV30 and TRBJ2-5, reads SQTIHQWPATLVQPVGSPLSLECTVEGTSNPNLYWYRQAAGRGLQLLFYSVGIGQISSEVPQNLSASRPQDRQFILSSKKLLLSDSGFYLCAWSVLGKTQYFGPGTRLLVL.

This chain joins TRBV4-1 and TRBJ2-3, with D perhaps matching TRBD2 (5 bases). This CDR3 comprises 17 residues. In germline, CDR1 is MGHRA, CDR2 YSYEKL. Trimming stripped 4 bases from V and 0 bases from J, with 17 bases between. Here the CDR3 DNA reads TGCGCCAGCAGCCGAAACGCAGCGGTAACTAGCACAGATACGCAGTATTTT. Its protein is CASSRNAAVTSTDTQYF.

The chain employs TRBV2 and TRBJ2-3; 7 bases map to TRBD2. V trimming: 8 bases; J trimming: 0 bases; junction bases outside the gene matches: 2. Germline lookup yields CDR1 SNHLY and CDR2 FYNNEI. The CDR3 contains 13 residues. CDR3: CASLLASTDTQYF. The CDR3 DNA reads TGTGCCAGCCTACTAGCGAGCACAGATACGCAGTATTTT.

The rearrangement uses TRBV11-2 and TRBJ2-2, with 7 bases that match TRBD1. This CDR3 comprises 15 residues. Germline V lookup: CDR1 SGHAT, CDR2 FQNNGV. Trimming cost V 2 bases and J 4 bases; bases outside gene matches: 4. In nucleotides, the CDR3 is TGTGCCAGCAGCTTACGACAGGGTCGCACCGGGGAGCTGTTTTTT. Translation gives CASSLRQGRTGELFF.

V usage is TRBV5-1 and J usage is TRBJ1-1; D unresolved. The CDR3 is 15 amino acids. Between the trimmed V and J ends, which lost 2 bases and 0 bases, there was a span of 11 bases. Germline CDR1 SGHRS, CDR2 YFSETQ. In DNA, the CDR3 is TGCGCCAGCAGCTTCTCGGGATCGATGAACACTGAAGCTTTCTTT. Amino acid sequence: CASSFSGSMNTEAFF.

This rearrangement joins TRBV5-1 to TRBJ2-1; 7 positions agree with TRBD2. With V trimmed by 1 base and J by 9 bases, 7 bases remained unmatched. Germline-derived CDR1 and CDR2 are SGHRS and YFSETQ. The CDR3 length is 14 residues. For the CDR3, the DNA is TGCGCCAGCAGCTTGTCGGCGGGAGCTTTTGAGCAGTTCTTC. This encodes CASSLSAGAFEQFF.

The chain is built from TRBV11-3 and TRBJ2-1, with 11 bases identical to TRBD2. The length of the CDR3 is 15 residues. The germline V gene encodes CDR1 SGHNT and CDR2 YENEEA. V shed 5 bases, J shed 4 bases, and the junction held 4 bases outside the gene matches. This CDR3 is CASSLSGRGYNEQFF. The DNA of the CDR3 is TGTGCCAGCAGCCTTAGCGGGAGGGGATACAATGAGCAGTTCTTC.

The chain carries TRBV5-1 and TRBJ2-7; TRBD1 might be the D (5 bases). The CDR3 length is 16 residues. Germline assignment: CDR1 SGHRS and CDR2 YFSETQ. Trimming cost V 0 bases and J 3 bases, with 16 bases left between them. The CDR3 loop is CASSLEVGRANYEQYF. DNA for the CDR3: TGCGCCAGCAGCTTGGAAGTGGGCAGGGCGAACTACGAGCAGTACTTC.

This rearrangement joins TRBV4-1 to TRBJ1-6; 9 positions agree with TRBD1. This CDR3 comprises 15 residues. Germline V lookup: CDR1 MGHRA, CDR2 YSYEKL. Germline trimming cut 4 bases from V and 6 bases from J; bases unmatched to any gene: 4. CDR3 sequence: CASSRGQGPNSPLHF. CDR3 bases: TGCGCCAGCAGCCGCGGACAGGGGCCTAATTCACCCCTCCACTTT.

The chain carries TRBV28 and TRBJ2-7; unclear D gene. V shed 4 bases and J shed 7 bases, with 11 bases lying between them. Germline loops: CDR1 MDHEN, CDR2 SYDVKM. The CDR3 contains 12 residues. The CDR3 loop is CASSSPPMEQYF. The CDR3 region has the DNA TGTGCCAGCAGTTCCCCCCCCATGGAGCAGTACTTC.

This chain joins TRBV18 and TRBJ2-7; 7 nucleotides match TRBD2. CDR1 KGHSH and CDR2 LQKENI come from the germline V gene. V lost 4 bases to trimming and J lost 5 bases; unmatched junction nucleotides: 5. CDR3 length: 13 residues. Here the CDR3 DNA reads TGTGCCAGCTCACGCCAGGGAGGGAACGAGCAGTACTTC. Its translation: CASSRQGGNEQYF. Filled out from reference TRBV18 and TRBJ2-7, the complete variable domain reads NAGVMQNPRHLVRRRGQEARLRCSPMKGHSHVYWYRQLPEEGLKFMVYLQKENIIDESGMPKERFSAEFPKEGPSILRIQQVVRGDSAAYFCASSRQGGNEQYFGPGTRLTVT.

The chain combines TRBV19 with TRBJ2-1; no firm D call. The CDR3 length is 14 residues. Between the trimmed V and J ends, which lost 7 bases and 0 bases, there was a span of 10 bases. Germline CDR1 and CDR2: LNHDA and SQIVND (reference sequence). CDR3 sequence: CASKESSSYNEQFF. CDR3 DNA: TGTGCCAGTAAAGAGTCTAGCTCCTACAATGAGCAGTTCTTC.

The chain links TRBV25-1 to TRBJ2-3; either TRBD1 or TRBD2 may fit D (5 bases each). Germline V gene lookup returns CDR1 MGHDK and CDR2 SYGVNS. With 5 bases removed from V and 4 bases from J, the gap between germline ends came to 22 bases. This CDR3 is 17 amino acids long. The CDR3 loop reads CASSKSRDLIAADTQYF. CDR3 DNA sequence: TGTGCCAGCAGTAAGTCCCGGGACCTAATCGCAGCAGATACGCAGTATTTT. Together with reference TRBV25-1 and TRBJ2-3, the CDR3 gives the full variable domain: EADIYQTPRYLVIGTGKKITLECSQTMGHDKMYWYQQDPGMELHLIHYSYGVNSTEKGDLSSESTVSRIRTEHFPLTLESARPSHTSQYLCASSKSRDLIAADTQYFGPGTRLTVL.

The rearrangement links TRBV2 to TRBJ1-4; TRBD1 is a possible D gene (5 bases). With 5 bases removed from V and 6 bases from J, the gap between germline ends came to 13 bases. The CDR3 has 14 amino acids. Germline CDR1 is SNHLY and CDR2 is FYNNEI. In DNA form, the CDR3 reads TGTGCCAGCAGTTTCATAAAGGGGTATGAAAAACTGTTTTTT. Translation gives CASSFIKGYEKLFF.

This chain joins TRBV27 and TRBJ2-1; 10 nucleotides align to TRBD2. V shed 5 bases, J shed 8 bases, and the junction held 9 bases outside the gene matches. This CDR3 spans 15 amino acids. CDR1 and CDR2 from the germline V gene are MNHEY and SMNVEV (reference sequence). The CDR3 DNA follows: TGTGCCAGCAGTCCCCCCTCTAGCGGGAGATATGAGCAGTTCTTC. Its protein is CASSPPSSGRYEQFF.

The chain uses TRBV10-3 and TRBJ2-7; no definite D call. Trimming removed 4 bases from V and 0 bases from J, with 4 bases in between. Per germline, CDR1 ENHRY and CDR2 SYGVKD. This CDR3 has 12 amino acids. Here the CDR3 DNA reads TGTGCCATCAGTGTGAGCTCCTACGAGCAGTACTTC. Translated, it gives CAISVSSYEQYF.

The CDR3 protein is CASDGGGQPQHF. The DNA for the CDR3 is TGTGCCAGCGATGGGGGAGGTCAGCCCCAGCATTTT. The chain recombines TRBV28 with TRBJ1-5; perhaps TRBD1 as D (5 bases). The ends were cut back, 8 bases at V and 6 bases at J, with 11 bases in the middle. The germline V gene encodes CDR1 MDHEN and CDR2 SYDVKM. The CDR3 has 12 amino acids. The entire variable domain, with the rest obtained from reference TRBV28 and TRBJ1-5, is as follows: DVKVTQSSRYLVKRTGEKVFLECVQDMDHENMFWYRQDPGLGLRLIYFSYDVKMKEKGDIPEGYSVSREKKERFSLILESASTNQTSMYLCASDGGGQPQHFGDGTRLSIL.